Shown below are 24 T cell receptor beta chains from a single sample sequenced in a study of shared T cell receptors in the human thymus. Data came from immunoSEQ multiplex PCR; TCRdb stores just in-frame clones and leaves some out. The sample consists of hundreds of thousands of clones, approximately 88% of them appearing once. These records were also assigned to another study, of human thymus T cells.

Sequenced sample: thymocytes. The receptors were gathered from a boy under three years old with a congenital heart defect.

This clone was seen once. The CDR3 reads CASSYSEGLTDTQYF. DNA of the CDR3: TGTGCCAGCAGTTACTCGGAGGGACTCACAGATACGCAGTATTTT. The genes are TRBV6-5 and TRBJ2-3; D might be TRBD2 (6 bases). The CDR3 length is 15 residues. Trimming took off 0 bases at V and 2 bases at J, with 9 bases between the two ends. Germline CDR1 MNHEY, CDR2 SVGAGI.

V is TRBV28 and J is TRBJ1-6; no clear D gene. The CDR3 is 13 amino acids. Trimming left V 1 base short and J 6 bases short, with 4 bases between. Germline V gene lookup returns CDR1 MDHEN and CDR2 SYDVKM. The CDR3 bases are TGTGCCAGCAGTTTATACAGTAATTCACCCCTCCACTTT. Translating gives CASSLYSNSPLHF.

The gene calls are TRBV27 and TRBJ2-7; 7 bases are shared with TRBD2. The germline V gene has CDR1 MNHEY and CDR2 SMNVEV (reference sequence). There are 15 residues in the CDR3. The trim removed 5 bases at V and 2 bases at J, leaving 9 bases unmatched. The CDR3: CASSLRAGATYEQYF. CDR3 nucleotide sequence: TGTGCCAGCAGTCTACGGGCGGGAGCCACCTACGAGCAGTACTTC.

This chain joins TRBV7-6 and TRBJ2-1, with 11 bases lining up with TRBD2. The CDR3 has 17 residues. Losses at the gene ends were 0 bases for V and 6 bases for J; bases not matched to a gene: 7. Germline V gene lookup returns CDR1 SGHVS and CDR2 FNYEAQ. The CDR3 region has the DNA TGTGCCAGCAGCTTAGCGATTAGCGGGAGGGCCGGCAATGAGCAGTTCTTC. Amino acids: CASSLAISGRAGNEQFF.

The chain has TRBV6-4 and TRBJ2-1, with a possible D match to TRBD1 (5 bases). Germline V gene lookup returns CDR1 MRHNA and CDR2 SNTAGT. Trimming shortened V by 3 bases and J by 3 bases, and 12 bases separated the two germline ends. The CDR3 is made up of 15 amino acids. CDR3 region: CASSDTGSIYNEQFF. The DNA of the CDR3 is TGTGCCAGCAGTGATACAGGTTCAATCTACAATGAGCAGTTCTTC.

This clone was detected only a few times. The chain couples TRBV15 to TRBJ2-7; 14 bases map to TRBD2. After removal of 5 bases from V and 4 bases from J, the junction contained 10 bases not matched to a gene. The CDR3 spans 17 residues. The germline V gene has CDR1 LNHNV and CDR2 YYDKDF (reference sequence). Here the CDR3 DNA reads TGTGCCACCAGCCCTGCTCCCGGGACTAGCGGGAGTTACGAGCAGTACTTC. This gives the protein CATSPAPGTSGSYEQYF. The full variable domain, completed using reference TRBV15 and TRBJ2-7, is DAMVIQNPRYQVTQFGKPVTLSCSQTLNHNVMYWYQQKSSQAPKLLFHYYDKDFNNEADTPDNFQSRRPNTSFCFLDIRSPGLGDTAMYLCATSPAPGTSGSYEQYFGPGTRLTVT.

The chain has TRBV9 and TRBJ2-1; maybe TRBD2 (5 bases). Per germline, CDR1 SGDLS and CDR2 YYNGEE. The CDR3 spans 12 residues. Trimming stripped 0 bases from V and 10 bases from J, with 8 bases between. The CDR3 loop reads CASSVGGGEQFF. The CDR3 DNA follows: TGTGCCAGCAGCGTAGGCGGCGGGGAGCAGTTCTTC. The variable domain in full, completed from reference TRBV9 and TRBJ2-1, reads DSGVTQTPKHLITATGQRVTLRCSPRSGDLSVYWYQQSLDQGLQFLIQYYNGEERAKGNILERFSAQQFPDLHSELNLSSLELGDSALYFCASSVGGGEQFFGPGTRLTVL.

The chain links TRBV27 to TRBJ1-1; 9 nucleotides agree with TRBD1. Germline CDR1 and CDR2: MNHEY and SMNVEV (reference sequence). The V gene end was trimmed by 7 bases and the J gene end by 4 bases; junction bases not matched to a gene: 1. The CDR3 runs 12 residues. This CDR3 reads CASKTGGTEAFF. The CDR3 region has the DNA TGTGCCAGCAAGACAGGGGGCACTGAAGCTTTCTTT.

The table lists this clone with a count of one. For the CDR3, the DNA is TGTGCCAGCACCAAAACGGGACAGGGAAAAGGGGACGCTAGCACAGATACGCAGTATTTT. Encoded protein: CASTKTGQGKGDASTDTQYF. The chain carries TRBV2 and TRBJ2-3; 9 nucleotides line up with TRBD1. The germline V gene encodes CDR1 SNHLY and CDR2 FYNNEI. The CDR3 loop spans 20 amino acids. Trimming removed 7 bases from V and 0 bases from J; junction bases left unmatched: 20.

CDR3 nucleotides: TGCAGCGTTGAAGACGGGACAGGCGGCAGCAAAGCGTACAATGAGCAGTTCTTC. Its translation: CSVEDGTGGSKAYNEQFF. The chain recombines TRBV29-1 with TRBJ2-1; 8 bases are shared with TRBD1. Trimming at V came to 0 bases and at J to 4 bases, leaving 14 bases not matched to a gene. This CDR3 spans 18 amino acids. CDR1 is SQVTM, CDR2 ANQGSEA, per germline.

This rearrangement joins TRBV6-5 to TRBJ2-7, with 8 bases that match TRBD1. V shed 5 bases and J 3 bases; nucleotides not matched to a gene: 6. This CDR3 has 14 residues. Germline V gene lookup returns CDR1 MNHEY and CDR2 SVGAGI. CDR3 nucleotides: TGTGCCAGCAGTGCGGACAGGGTGGTCTACGAGCAGTACTTC. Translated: CASSADRVVYEQYF.

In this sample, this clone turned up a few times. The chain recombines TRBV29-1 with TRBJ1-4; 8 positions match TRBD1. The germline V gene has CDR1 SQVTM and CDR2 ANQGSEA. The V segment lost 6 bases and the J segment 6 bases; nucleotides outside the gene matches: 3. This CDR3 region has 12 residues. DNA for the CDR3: TGCAGCGTCCAGGGGGCGGATGAAAAACTGTTTTTT. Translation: CSVQGADEKLFF.

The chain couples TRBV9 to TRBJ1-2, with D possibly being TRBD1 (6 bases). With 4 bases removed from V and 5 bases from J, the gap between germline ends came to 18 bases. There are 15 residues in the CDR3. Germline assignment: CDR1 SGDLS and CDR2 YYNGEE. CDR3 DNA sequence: TGTGCCAGCAGCCCTACCTGGGGGGGGCCTTATGGCTACACCTTC. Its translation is CASSPTWGGPYGYTF.

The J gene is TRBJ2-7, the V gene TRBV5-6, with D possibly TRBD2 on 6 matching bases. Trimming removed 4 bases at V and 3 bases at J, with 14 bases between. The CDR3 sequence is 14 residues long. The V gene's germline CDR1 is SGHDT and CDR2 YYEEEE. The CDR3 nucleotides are TGTGCCAGCAGCCTCATAGCGGTACACTACGAGCAGTACTTC. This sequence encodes CASSLIAVHYEQYF. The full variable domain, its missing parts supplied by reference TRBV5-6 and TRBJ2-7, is DAGVTQSPTHLIKTRGQQVTLRCSPKSGHDTVSWYQQALGQGPQFIFQYYEEEERQRGNFPDRFSGHQFPNYSSELNVNALLLGDSALYLCASSLIAVHYEQYFGPGTRLTVT.

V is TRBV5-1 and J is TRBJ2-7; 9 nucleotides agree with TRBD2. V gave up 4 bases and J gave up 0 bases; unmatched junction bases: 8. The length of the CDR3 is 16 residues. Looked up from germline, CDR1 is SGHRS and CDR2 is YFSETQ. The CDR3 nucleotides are TGCGCCAGCAGCCATGGACTAGCGTCGAGCTCCTACGAGCAGTACTTC. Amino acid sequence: CASSHGLASSSYEQYF.

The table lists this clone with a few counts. The CDR3 loop is CASSFTGGKASYEQYF. CDR3 bases: TGTGCCAGCAGCTTCACTGGCGGGAAGGCGTCCTACGAGCAGTACTTC. The chain links TRBV7-9 to TRBJ2-7; possible D gene TRBD2, 6 bases. CDR1 SEHNR and CDR2 FQNEAQ come from the germline V gene (reference sequence). V was cut by 3 bases and J by 1 base, with 16 bases left in between. The CDR3 consists of 16 residues.

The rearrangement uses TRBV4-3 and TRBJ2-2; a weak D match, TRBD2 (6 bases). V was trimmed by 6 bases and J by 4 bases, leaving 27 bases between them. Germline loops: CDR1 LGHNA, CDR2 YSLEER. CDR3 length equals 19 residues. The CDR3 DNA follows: TGCGCCAGCAGTCCAACCCCCGGGACTCGAGCTAGACGCACCGGGGAGCTGTTTTTT. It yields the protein CASSPTPGTRARRTGELFF.

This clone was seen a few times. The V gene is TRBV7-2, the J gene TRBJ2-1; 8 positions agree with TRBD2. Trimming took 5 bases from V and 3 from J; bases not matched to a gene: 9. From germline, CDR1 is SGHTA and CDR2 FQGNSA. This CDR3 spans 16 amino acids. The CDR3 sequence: CASSPNTGRGYNEQFF. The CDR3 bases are TGTGCCAGCAGCCCGAATACCGGGAGGGGCTACAATGAGCAGTTCTTC.

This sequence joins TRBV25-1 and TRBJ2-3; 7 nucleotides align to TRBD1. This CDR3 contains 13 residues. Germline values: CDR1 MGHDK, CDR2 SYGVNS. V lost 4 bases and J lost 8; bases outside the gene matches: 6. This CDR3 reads CASSGGQPSTQYF. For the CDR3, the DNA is TGTGCCAGCAGTGGGGGACAGCCCAGTACGCAGTATTTT. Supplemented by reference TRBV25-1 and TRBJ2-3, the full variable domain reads EADIYQTPRYLVIGTGKKITLECSQTMGHDKMYWYQQDPGMELHLIHYSYGVNSTEKGDLSSESTVSRIRTEHFPLTLESARPSHTSQYLCASSGGQPSTQYFGPGTRLTVL.

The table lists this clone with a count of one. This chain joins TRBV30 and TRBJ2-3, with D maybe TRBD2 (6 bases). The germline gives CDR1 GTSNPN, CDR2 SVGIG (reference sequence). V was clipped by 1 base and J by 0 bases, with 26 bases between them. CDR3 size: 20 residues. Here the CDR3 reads CAWSAAPTRRTPSSTDTQYF. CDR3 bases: TGTGCCTGGAGTGCAGCCCCGACTAGACGAACTCCCTCTAGCACAGATACGCAGTATTTT.

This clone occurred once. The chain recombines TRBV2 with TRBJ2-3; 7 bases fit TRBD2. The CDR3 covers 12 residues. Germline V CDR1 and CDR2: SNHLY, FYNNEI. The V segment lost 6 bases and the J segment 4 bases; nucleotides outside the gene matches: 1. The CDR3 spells CASRGRADTQYF. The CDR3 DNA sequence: TGTGCCAGCAGGGGGAGGGCAGATACGCAGTATTTT.

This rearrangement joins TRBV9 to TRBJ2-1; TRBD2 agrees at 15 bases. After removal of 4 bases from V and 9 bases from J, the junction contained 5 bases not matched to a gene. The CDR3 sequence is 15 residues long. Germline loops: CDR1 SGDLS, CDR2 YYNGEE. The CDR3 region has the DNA TGTGCCAGCAGCAGGGGACTAGCGGGAGGTGGTGAGCAGTTCTTC. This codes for CASSRGLAGGGEQFF.

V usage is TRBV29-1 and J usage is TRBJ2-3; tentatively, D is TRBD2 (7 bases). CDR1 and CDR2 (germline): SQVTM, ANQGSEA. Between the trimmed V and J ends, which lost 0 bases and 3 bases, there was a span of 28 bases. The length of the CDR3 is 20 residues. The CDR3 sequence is CSVEEVEEGGLAPSTDTQYF. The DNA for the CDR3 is TGCAGCGTTGAAGAGGTGGAAGAGGGGGGGCTAGCGCCCAGTACAGATACGCAGTATTTT.

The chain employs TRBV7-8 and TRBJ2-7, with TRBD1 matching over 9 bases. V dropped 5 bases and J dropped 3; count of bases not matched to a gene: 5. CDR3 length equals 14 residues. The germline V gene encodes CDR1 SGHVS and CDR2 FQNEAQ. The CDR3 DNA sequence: TGTGCCAGCAGCCCTGGGGACAGGGACTACGAGCAGTACTTC. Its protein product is CASSPGDRDYEQYF.